This T cell receptor beta chain appears in the sequencing data of a study of blood T cell repertoires in COVID-19. Study details: From the United States, Italy and Spain came samples of acute and convalescent COVID-19.

Participants were aged about 18 to 89 years from 24 US areas. People in the exposed group encountered a COVID-19 case within 2 weeks before entering the study. The germline V gene has CDR1 SGHKS and CDR2 YYEKEE (reference sequence). The CDR3 runs to 15 residues. V was trimmed by 2 bases and J by 2 bases, leaving 11 bases between them. As originally analysed: Estimation of nucleated cell counts was performed using reference gene primer amplification. Some clones are missing from TCRdb's copy, which holds only in-frame ones; the method was immunoSEQ multiplex PCR. Clonal size and the V and J genes are those of that table, whereas D and trimming came from the DNA. The table records a few hundred thousand clones, more than 75% of them present only once.

J is TRBJ1-5 and V is TRBV5-5; D is possibly TRBD1 (5 bases). The TCR was taken from a woman aged 45-65 years who had been exposed to COVID-19. The sample consisted of PBMCs or T cells enriched from blood (not recorded which). The DNA of the CDR3 is TGTGCCAGCAGCTTACAGGCGGGGGGCAATCAGCCCCAGCATTTT. Translated, it gives CASSLQAGGNQPQHF.